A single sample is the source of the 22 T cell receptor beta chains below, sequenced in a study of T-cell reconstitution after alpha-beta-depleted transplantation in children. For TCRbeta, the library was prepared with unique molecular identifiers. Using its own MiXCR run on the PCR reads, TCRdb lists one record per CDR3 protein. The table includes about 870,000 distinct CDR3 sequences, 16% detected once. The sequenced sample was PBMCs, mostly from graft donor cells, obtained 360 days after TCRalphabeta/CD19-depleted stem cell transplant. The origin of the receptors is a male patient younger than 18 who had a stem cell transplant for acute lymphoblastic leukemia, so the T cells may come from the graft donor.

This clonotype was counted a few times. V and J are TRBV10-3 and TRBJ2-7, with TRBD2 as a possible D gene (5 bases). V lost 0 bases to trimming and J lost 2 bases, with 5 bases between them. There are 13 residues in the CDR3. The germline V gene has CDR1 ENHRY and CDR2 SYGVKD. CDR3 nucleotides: TGTGCCATCAGTGAGTCGAGGGCCTACGAGCAGTACTTC. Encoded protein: CAISESRAYEQYF.

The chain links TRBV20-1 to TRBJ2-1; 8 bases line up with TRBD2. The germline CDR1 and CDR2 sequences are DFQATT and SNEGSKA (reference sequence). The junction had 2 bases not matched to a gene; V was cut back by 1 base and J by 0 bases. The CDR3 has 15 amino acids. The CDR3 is CSARGSGISYNEQFF. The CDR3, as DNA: TGCAGTGCTAGAGGTAGCGGGATCTCCTACAATGAGCAGTTCTTC.

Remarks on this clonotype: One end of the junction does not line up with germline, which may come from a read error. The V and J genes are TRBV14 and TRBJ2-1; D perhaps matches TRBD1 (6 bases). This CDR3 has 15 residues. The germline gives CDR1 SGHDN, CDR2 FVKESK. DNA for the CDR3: TGTGCCAGCAGCACAGGGTGGGGATCCTACAATGTGCAGTTCTTC. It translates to CASSTGWGSYNVQFF.

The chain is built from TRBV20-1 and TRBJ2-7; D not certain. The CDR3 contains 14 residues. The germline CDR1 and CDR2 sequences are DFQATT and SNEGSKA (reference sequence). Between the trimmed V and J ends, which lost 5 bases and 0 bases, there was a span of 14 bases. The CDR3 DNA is TGCAGTGCTCAACTAACAGCTGCCTCCTACGAGCAGTACTTC. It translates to CSAQLTAASYEQYF.

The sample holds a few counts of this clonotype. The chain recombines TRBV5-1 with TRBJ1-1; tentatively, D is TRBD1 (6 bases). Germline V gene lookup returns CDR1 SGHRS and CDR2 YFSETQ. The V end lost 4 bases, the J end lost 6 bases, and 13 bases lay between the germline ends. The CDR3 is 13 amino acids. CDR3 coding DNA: TGCGCCAGCAGCAGAGTACAGGGCCCTGAAGCTTTCTTT. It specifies CASSRVQGPEAFF.

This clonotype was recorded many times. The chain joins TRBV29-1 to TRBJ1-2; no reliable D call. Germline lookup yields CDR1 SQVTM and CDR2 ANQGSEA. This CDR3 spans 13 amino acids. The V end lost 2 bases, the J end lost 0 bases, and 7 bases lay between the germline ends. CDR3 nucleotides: TGCAGCGTTGAAACCCCCGCTAACTATGGCTACACCTTC. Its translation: CSVETPANYGYTF. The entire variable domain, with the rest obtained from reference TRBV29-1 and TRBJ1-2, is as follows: SAVISQKPSRDICQRGTSLTIQCQVDSQVTMMFWYRQQPGQSLTLIATANQGSEATYESGFVIDKFPISRPNLTFSTLTVSNMSPEDSSIYLCSVETPANYGYTFGSGTRLTVV.

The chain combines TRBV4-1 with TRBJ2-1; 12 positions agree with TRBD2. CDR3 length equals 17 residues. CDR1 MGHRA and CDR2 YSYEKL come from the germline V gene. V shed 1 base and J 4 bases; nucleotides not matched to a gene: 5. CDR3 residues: CASSQALGLAGYNEQFF. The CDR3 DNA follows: TGCGCCAGCAGCCAAGCCCTGGGACTAGCGGGTTACAATGAGCAGTTCTTC.

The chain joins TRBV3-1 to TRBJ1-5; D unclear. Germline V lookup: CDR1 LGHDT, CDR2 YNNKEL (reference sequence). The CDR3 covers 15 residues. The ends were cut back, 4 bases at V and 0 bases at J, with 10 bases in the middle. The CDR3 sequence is CASSRSFFSNQPQHF. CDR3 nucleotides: TGTGCCAGCAGCCGGTCGTTCTTTAGCAATCAGCCCCAGCATTTT.

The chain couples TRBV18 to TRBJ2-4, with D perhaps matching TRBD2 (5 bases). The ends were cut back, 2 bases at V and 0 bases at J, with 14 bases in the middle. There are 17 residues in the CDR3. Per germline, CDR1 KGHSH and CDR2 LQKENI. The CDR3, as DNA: TGTGCCAGCTCACCAAAGGTCGGGAACTTAGCCAAAAACATTCAGTACTTC. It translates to CASSPKVGNLAKNIQYF.

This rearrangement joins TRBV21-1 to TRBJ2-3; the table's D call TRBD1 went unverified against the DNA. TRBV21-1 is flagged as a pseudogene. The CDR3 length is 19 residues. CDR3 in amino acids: CASSHRGIRQGRGTDTQYF. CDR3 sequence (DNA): TGTGCCAGCAGCCACAGGGGAATCCGGCAGGGAAGAGGCACAGATACGCAGTATTTT.

This chain's CDR3 is CSASKVAGAYNEQFF. The CDR3, as DNA: TGCAGTGCTAGTAAAGTAGCGGGGGCCTACAATGAGCAGTTCTTC. The V gene is TRBV20-1, the J gene TRBJ2-1; 9 bases match TRBD2. Germline V gene lookup returns CDR1 DFQATT and CDR2 SNEGSKA (reference sequence). CDR3 length: 15 amino acids. Losses at the gene ends were 3 bases for V and 2 bases for J; bases not matched to a gene: 5.

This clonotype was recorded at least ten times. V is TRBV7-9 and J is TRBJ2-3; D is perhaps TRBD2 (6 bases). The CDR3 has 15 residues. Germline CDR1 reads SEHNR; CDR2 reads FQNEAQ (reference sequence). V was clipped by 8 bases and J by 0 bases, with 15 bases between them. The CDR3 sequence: CASLPGGASTDTQYF. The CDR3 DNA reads TGTGCCAGCCTACCTGGCGGGGCTAGCACAGATACGCAGTATTTT.

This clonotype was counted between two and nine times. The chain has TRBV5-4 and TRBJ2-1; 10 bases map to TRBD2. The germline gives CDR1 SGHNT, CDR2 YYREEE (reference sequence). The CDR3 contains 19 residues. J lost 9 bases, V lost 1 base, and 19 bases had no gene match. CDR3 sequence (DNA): TGTGCCAGCAGCTTGCGTGGGGGGGGCGGCAGGACTAGCGGCGCTGAGCAGTTCTTC. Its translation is CASSLRGGGGRTSGAEQFF.

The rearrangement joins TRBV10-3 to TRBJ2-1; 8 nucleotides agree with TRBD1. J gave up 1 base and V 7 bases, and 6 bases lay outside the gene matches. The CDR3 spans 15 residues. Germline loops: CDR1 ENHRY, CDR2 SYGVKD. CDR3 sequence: CAINPGTGSYNEQFF. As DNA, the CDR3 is TGTGCCATCAATCCTGGGACAGGTTCCTACAATGAGCAGTTCTTC.

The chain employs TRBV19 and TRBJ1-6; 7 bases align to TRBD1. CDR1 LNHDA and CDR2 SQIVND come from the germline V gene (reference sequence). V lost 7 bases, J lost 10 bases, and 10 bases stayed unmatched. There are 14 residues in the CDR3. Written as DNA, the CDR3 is TGTGCCAGTATCCGGACAGGCGAGAACTCACCCCTCCACTTT. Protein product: CASIRTGENSPLHF. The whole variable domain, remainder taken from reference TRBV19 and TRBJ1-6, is DGGITQSPKYLFRKEGQNVTLSCEQNLNHDAMYWYRQDPGQGLRLIYYSQIVNDFQKGDIAEGYSVSREKKESFPLTVTSAQKNPTAFYLCASIRTGENSPLHFGNGTRLTVT.

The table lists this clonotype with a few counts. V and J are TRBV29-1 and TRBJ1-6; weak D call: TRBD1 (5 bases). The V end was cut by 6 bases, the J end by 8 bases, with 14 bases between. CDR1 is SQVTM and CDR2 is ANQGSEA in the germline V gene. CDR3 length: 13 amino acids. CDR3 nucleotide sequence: TGCAGCGTGAGTCAGGGTCATGATTCACCCCTCCACTTT. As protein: CSVSQGHDSPLHF. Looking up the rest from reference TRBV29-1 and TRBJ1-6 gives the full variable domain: SAVISQKPSRDICQRGTSLTIQCQVDSQVTMMFWYRQQPGQSLTLIATANQGSEATYESGFVIDKFPISRPNLTFSTLTVSNMSPEDSSIYLCSVSQGHDSPLHFGNGTRLTVT.

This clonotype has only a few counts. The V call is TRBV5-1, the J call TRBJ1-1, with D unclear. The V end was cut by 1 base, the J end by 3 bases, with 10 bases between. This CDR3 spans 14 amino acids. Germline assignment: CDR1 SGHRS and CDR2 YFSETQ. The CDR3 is CASSLRSVDTEAFF. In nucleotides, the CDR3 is TGCGCCAGCAGCTTGAGAAGTGTGGACACTGAAGCTTTCTTT.

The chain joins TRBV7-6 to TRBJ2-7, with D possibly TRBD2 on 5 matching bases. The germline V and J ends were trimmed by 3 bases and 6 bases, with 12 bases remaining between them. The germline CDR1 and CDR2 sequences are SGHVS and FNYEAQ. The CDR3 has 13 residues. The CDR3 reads CASSFGRGSEQYF. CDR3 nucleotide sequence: TGTGCCAGCAGCTTCGGTAGAGGGAGCGAGCAGTACTTC.

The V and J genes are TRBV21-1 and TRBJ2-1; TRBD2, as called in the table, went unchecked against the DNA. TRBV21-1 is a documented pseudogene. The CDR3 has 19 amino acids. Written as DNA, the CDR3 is TGTGCCAGCAGCGAACGGATTGGTAGTTGGGCTAGCGGGAGGTATGAGCAGTTCTTC. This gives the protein CASSERIGSWASGRYEQFF.

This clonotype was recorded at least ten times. The chain's CDR3 is CASSGQDFMYF. The CDR3 DNA follows: TGTGCCAGCAGTGGTCAGGACTTCATGTACTTC. The J gene is TRBJ2-7, the V gene TRBV2; weak D call: TRBD2 (5 bases). The germline V gene has CDR1 SNHLY and CDR2 FYNNEI. V lost 4 bases and J lost 12, with 13 bases in between. The length of the CDR3 is 11 residues.

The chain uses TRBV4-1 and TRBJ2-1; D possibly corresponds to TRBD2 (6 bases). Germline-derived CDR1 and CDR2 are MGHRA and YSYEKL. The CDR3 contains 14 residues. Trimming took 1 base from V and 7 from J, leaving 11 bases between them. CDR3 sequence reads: CASSQVGLNNEQFF. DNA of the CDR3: TGCGCCAGCAGCCAAGTGGGACTCAATAATGAGCAGTTCTTC.

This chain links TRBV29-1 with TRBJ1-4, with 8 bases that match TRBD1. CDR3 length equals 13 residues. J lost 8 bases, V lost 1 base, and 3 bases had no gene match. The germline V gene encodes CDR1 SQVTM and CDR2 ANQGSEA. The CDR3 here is CSVEGTGNEKLFF. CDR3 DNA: TGCAGCGTTGAAGGGACAGGGAACGAAAAACTGTTTTTT. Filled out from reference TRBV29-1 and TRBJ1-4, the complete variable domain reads SAVISQKPSRDICQRGTSLTIQCQVDSQVTMMFWYRQQPGQSLTLIATANQGSEATYESGFVIDKFPISRPNLTFSTLTVSNMSPEDSSIYLCSVEGTGNEKLFFGSGTQLSVL.